The 30 T cell receptor beta chains given below trace back to one sample, sequenced in a study of T-cell reconstitution after alpha-beta-depleted transplantation in children. A library of TCRbeta sequences, prepared with unique molecular identifiers, was generated. TCRdb reprocessed the PCR reads with MiXCR, giving one entry per CDR3 protein. Among 200,000 to 250,000 distinct CDR3 sequences, roughly 10% were seen once, and the ten largest hold roughly 30%. The starting material was PBMCs, obtained before TCRalphabeta/CD19-depleted stem cell transplant. The source is a child younger than two with acute myeloid leukemia, due to receive a stem cell transplant.

This clonotype was recorded at least ten times. The rearrangement joins TRBV5-6 to TRBJ1-1; the match to TRBD1 covers 8 bases. The CDR3 is 16 residues long. Trimming cost V 2 bases and J 1 base; bases outside gene matches: 7. Germline CDR1 SGHDT, CDR2 YYEEEE. The CDR3 nucleotides are TGTGCCAGCAGCTTCCAGGGGGCAAGGGGGAACACTGAAGCTTTCTTT. Protein: CASSFQGARGNTEAFF.

This clonotype has at least ten counts. The gene calls are TRBV7-6 and TRBJ2-5; possible D gene TRBD2, 5 bases. The germline V gene has CDR1 SGHVS and CDR2 FNYEAQ. This CDR3 has 14 amino acids. V was cut by 2 bases and J by 4 bases, with 11 bases left in between. The chain's CDR3 is CASSLYGGGETQYF. CDR3 sequence (DNA): TGTGCCAGCAGCTTATACGGAGGTGGAGAGACCCAGTACTTC.

The rearrangement uses TRBV5-1 and TRBJ2-3, with D unclear. V was trimmed by 0 bases and J by 2 bases, leaving 13 bases between them. The CDR3 spans 16 residues. Per germline, CDR1 SGHRS and CDR2 YFSETQ. CDR3 in DNA: TGCGCCAGCAGCTTGGCGGCTCAAGCTTACACAGATACGCAGTATTTT. This gives the protein CASSLAAQAYTDTQYF.

This clonotype was recorded many times. The chain employs TRBV25-1 and TRBJ2-3; D tentatively reads TRBD1 or TRBD2 (5 bases each). The V and J ends lost 2 bases and 2 bases respectively, with 17 bases between them. Looked up from germline, CDR1 is MGHDK and CDR2 is SYGVNS. The CDR3 spans 17 residues. This CDR3 reads CASSEEGVGSPTDTQYF. DNA for the CDR3: TGTGCCAGCAGTGAAGAAGGGGTAGGGAGTCCCACAGATACGCAGTATTTT.

The chain joins TRBV7-2 to TRBJ1-2; 9 bases are a match to TRBD1. Trimming cost V 4 bases and J 8 bases; bases outside gene matches: 8. CDR3 length equals 14 residues. Germline V CDR1 and CDR2: SGHTA, FQGNSA. The CDR3 sequence is CASSYRTGAHGYTF. The CDR3 DNA reads as TGTGCCAGCAGCTATAGGACAGGGGCGCACGGCTACACCTTC.

This clonotype was observed a handful of times. A read error may account for a junction end that differs from germline. The V gene is TRBV28, the J gene TRBJ1-2; D is ambiguous. CDR1 and CDR2 from the germline V gene are MDHEN and SYDVKM. This CDR3 spans 13 amino acids. CDR3 protein: CASSPSPDYGDTF. In nucleotides, the CDR3 is TGTGCCAGCAGTCCCTCGCCGGACTATGGCGACACCTTC.

Note on this clonotype: A read error is possible here, since a much larger clone lies one base away. V gene TRBV6-5 combines with J gene TRBJ2-1, with 16 nucleotides matching TRBD2. From germline, CDR1 is MNHEY and CDR2 SVGAGI. The CDR3 length is 18 residues. CDR3 residues: CASSYETGLAGGPYERFF. Written as DNA, the CDR3 is TGTGCCAGCAGTTACGAAACGGGACTAGCGGGAGGGCCCTATGAGCGGTTCTTC.

This clonotype was counted many times. This chain joins TRBV4-2 and TRBJ2-7, with 9 bases identical to TRBD2. V shed 0 bases, J shed 5 bases, and the junction held 8 bases outside the gene matches. Per the germline V gene, CDR1 is LGHNA and CDR2 is YNFKEQ. This CDR3 contains 16 residues. CDR3 residues: CASSQEGVAGVHEQYF. The CDR3 bases are TGTGCCAGCAGCCAAGAAGGGGTAGCGGGAGTCCACGAGCAGTACTTC.

Many counts were recorded for this clonotype. In DNA form, the CDR3 reads TGCAGTGCTATCCCGCCCATTCGGGGCAATCAGCCCCAGCATTTT. Translating gives CSAIPPIRGNQPQHF. The chain joins TRBV20-1 to TRBJ1-5; D not certain. The germline V gene encodes CDR1 DFQATT and CDR2 SNEGSKA (reference sequence). V lost 4 bases and J lost 2, with 15 bases in between. This CDR3 is built from 15 residues.

This clonotype was seen ten or more times. The chain recombines TRBV6-6 with TRBJ2-7; 9 bases map to TRBD2. The CDR3 runs 13 residues. V gave up 2 bases and J gave up 9 bases; unmatched junction bases: 5. Germline CDR1 reads MNHNY; CDR2 reads SVGAGI (reference sequence). The CDR3 sequence is CASSYGLAGLQYF. DNA of the CDR3: TGTGCCAGCAGTTACGGGCTAGCGGGACTGCAGTACTTC.

This clonotype came up many times. The V call is TRBV27, the J call TRBJ2-2; TRBD1 might be the D (5 bases). The CDR3 runs 14 residues. The V end was cut by 6 bases, the J end by 0 bases, with 8 bases between. The V gene's germline CDR1 is MNHEY and CDR2 SMNVEV (reference sequence). The CDR3 DNA reads as TGTGCCAGCAGCGACAGTCCGAACACCGGGGAGCTGTTTTTT. It encodes CASSDSPNTGELFF.

The rearrangement links TRBV5-6 to TRBJ2-4; 8 nucleotides line up with TRBD2. The CDR3 totals 15 residues. Germline V gives CDR1 SGHDT, CDR2 YYEEEE. The trim removed 2 bases at V and 9 bases at J, leaving 10 bases unmatched. The CDR3 region has the DNA TGTGCCAGCAGCTTACTGCTGGACGGGGGGGGCATTCAGTACTTC. Translating it yields CASSLLLDGGGIQYF.

This clonotype was detected ten times or more. V usage is TRBV29-1 and J usage is TRBJ2-3; 8 positions agree with TRBD2. This CDR3 is 15 amino acids long. Germline assignment: CDR1 SQVTM and CDR2 ANQGSEA. V was pared by 7 bases and J by 1 base, with 10 bases of the junction left unmatched. The CDR3 nucleotides read TGCAGCGCTCCCCAGGGAGCGGGAGGCACAGATACGCAGTATTTT. The encoded protein is CSAPQGAGGTDTQYF.

This clonotype was detected ten times or more. This chain connects TRBV19 to TRBJ2-3; D possibly corresponds to TRBD1 (6 bases). Trimming pared 6 bases from V and 3 bases from J, leaving 13 bases between. Looked up from germline, CDR1 is LNHDA and CDR2 is SQIVND (reference sequence). The CDR3 runs to 14 residues. The CDR3 sequence is CASSPGHQTDTQYF. The CDR3, as DNA: TGTGCCAGTAGCCCGGGACACCAGACAGATACGCAGTATTTT.

This clonotype was seen ten or more times. This chain uses TRBV4-3 with TRBJ1-2; 10 bases fit TRBD1. CDR3 length equals 13 residues. Germline V gives CDR1 LGHNA, CDR2 YSLEER. The ends lost 4 bases at V and 5 bases at J; junction bases unmatched: 1. The CDR3: CASSPDRGYGYTF. CDR3 nucleotide sequence: TGCGCCAGCAGCCCGGACAGGGGGTATGGCTACACCTTC.

This clonotype was seen at least ten times. The chain carries TRBV10-3 and TRBJ2-3; the match to TRBD2 covers 14 bases. CDR1 is ENHRY, CDR2 SYGVKD, per germline. J lost 2 bases, V lost 6 bases, and 10 bases had no gene match. This CDR3 has 18 residues. Here the CDR3 DNA reads TGTGCCATCAGCGGGACTAGCGGGGGAGATCCGACCACAGATACGCAGTATTTT. Translating gives CAISGTSGGDPTTDTQYF.

Turning to this clonotype: A much larger clone is a single base away; this may be a read error. The rearrangement joins TRBV5-4 to TRBJ2-1; 7 bases fit TRBD2. The CDR3 contains 14 residues. Germline-derived CDR1 and CDR2 are SGHNT and YYREEE (reference sequence). Written as DNA, the CDR3 is TGTGCCAGCAGCTTGGGACTAGCAATGGATGAGCATTTCTTC. As protein: CASSLGLAMDEHFF.

This clonotype was counted at least ten times. J is TRBJ2-2 and V is TRBV28; D is unresolved. CDR1 MDHEN and CDR2 SYDVKM come from the germline V gene. This CDR3 has 11 amino acids. V dropped 7 bases and J dropped 8 bases, with 8 bases sitting between them. This CDR3 reads CASITGGELFF. CDR3 sequence (DNA): TGTGCCAGCATTACCGGGGGGGAGCTGTTTTTT.

This clonotype was counted many times. The chain couples TRBV7-8 to TRBJ1-1; possible D gene TRBD1, 6 bases. The V end was cut by 5 bases, the J end by 5 bases, with 18 bases between. Germline CDR1 reads SGHVS; CDR2 reads FQNEAQ. The CDR3 has 15 residues. CDR3 in amino acids: CASSPNTGGGTEAFF. For the CDR3, the DNA is TGTGCCAGCAGCCCTAACACCGGAGGGGGAACTGAAGCTTTCTTT.

This clonotype was recorded at least ten times. The gene calls are TRBV12-3 or TRBV12-4 and TRBJ2-5; 8 nucleotides align to TRBD2. With 4 bases clipped from V and 4 bases from J, the junction kept 2 bases outside the gene matches. The CDR3 spans 13 residues. DNA for the CDR3: TGTGCCAGCAGTTGGGCGGGAGGAGAGACCCAGTACTTC. This sequence encodes CASSWAGGETQYF.

In this sample, this clonotype turned up many times. J is TRBJ1-5 and V is TRBV15, with D perhaps matching TRBD1 (5 bases). This CDR3 has 13 amino acids. V lost 5 bases to trimming and J lost 5 bases, with 10 bases between them. CDR1 is LNHNV, CDR2 YYDKDF, per germline (reference sequence). In DNA, the CDR3 is TGTGCCACCAGCCTAATCAGGGATCAGCCCCAGCATTTT. Protein sequence: CATSLIRDQPQHF.

This clonotype showed up many times. The chain carries TRBV7-9 and TRBJ1-1; 8 bases are shared with TRBD1. V lost 5 bases and J lost 6; bases outside the gene matches: 11. There are 15 residues in the CDR3. Germline lookup yields CDR1 SEHNR and CDR2 FQNEAQ (reference sequence). In nucleotides, the CDR3 is TGTGCCAGCAGCGCCCGATCTCAGGGGGCGGCTGAAGCTTTCTTT. Its protein is CASSARSQGAAEAFF.

Points on this clonotype: This clone may be a read error of a much larger clone one base away. This sequence joins TRBV5-1 and TRBJ2-3; 7 bases align to TRBD2. Germline values: CDR1 SGHRS, CDR2 YFSETQ. The CDR3 covers 15 residues. V trimming: 0 bases; J trimming: 7 bases; junction bases outside the gene matches: 8. CDR3 DNA sequence: TGCGCCAGCAGCTTGGACTGGAGGGAGGGATATACGCAGTATTTT. Encoded protein: CASSLDWREGYTQYF.

Ten or more counts support this clonotype. The chain joins TRBV27 to TRBJ2-3; TRBD2 might be the D (7 bases). CDR3 length equals 16 residues. V lost 8 bases to trimming and J lost 7 bases, with 25 bases between them. Germline lookup yields CDR1 MNHEY and CDR2 SMNVEV (reference sequence). The CDR3 reads CASQLGGGRLRNTQYF. The CDR3, as DNA: TGTGCCAGCCAACTGGGGGGCGGGAGATTAAGGAATACGCAGTATTTT.

This clonotype was seen a handful of times. The chain couples TRBV11-3 to TRBJ2-1, with 9 bases identical to TRBD2. The CDR3 has 14 amino acids. The V segment lost 4 bases and the J segment 8 bases; nucleotides outside the gene matches: 6. Germline V CDR1 and CDR2: SGHNT, YENEEA. CDR3 residues: CASSSGTSSYEQFF. Here the CDR3 DNA reads TGTGCCAGCAGCTCCGGGACTAGCTCGTATGAGCAGTTCTTC.

The J gene is TRBJ2-5, the V gene TRBV28, with 11 positions matching TRBD2. Germline CDR1 and CDR2: MDHEN and SYDVKM. Unmatched junction bases numbered 1, after V lost 4 bases and J lost 6 bases. The CDR3 runs to 13 residues. The chain's CDR3 is CASSSSGGKTQYF. In DNA, the CDR3 is TGTGCCAGCAGTTCTAGCGGGGGGAAGACCCAGTACTTC.

The J gene is TRBJ2-5, the V gene TRBV12-3 or TRBV12-4, with D uncertain. Trimming cost V 6 bases and J 9 bases, with 17 bases left between them. The CDR3 runs to 13 residues. CDR3 nucleotides: TGTGCCAGCAGCCTCTCTATGTTGCAGCCCCAGTACTTC. Its translation: CASSLSMLQPQYF.

This clonotype was seen only a few times. Here the CDR3 reads CASSPLGPGTGLDTQYF. The CDR3 nucleotides are TGTGCCAGCTCACCACTAGGTCCCGGGACAGGGCTAGATACGCAGTATTTT. The chain joins TRBV18 to TRBJ2-3; 9 bases line up with TRBD1. Germline V gene lookup returns CDR1 KGHSH and CDR2 LQKENI. The CDR3 length is 17 residues. The V and J ends lost 1 base and 5 bases, in that order; junction bases with no gene match: 10. The variable domain in full, with the rest retrieved from reference TRBV18 and TRBJ2-3, is NAGVMQNPRHLVRRRGQEARLRCSPMKGHSHVYWYRQLPEEGLKFMVYLQKENIIDESGMPKERFSAEFPKEGPSILRIQQVVRGDSAAYFCASSPLGPGTGLDTQYFGPGTRLTVL.

The chain uses TRBV27 and TRBJ1-6, with D perhaps matching TRBD1 (5 bases). The CDR3 is 14 residues long. Germline V gives CDR1 MNHEY, CDR2 SMNVEV (reference sequence). V lost 7 bases and J 6 bases, leaving 13 bases between the germline ends. In DNA, the CDR3 is TGTGCCAGCACCTACGGGACTGGTAATTCACCCCTCCACTTT. Amino acid sequence: CASTYGTGNSPLHF.

As concerns this clonotype: This may come from a read error, since a much larger clone is one base off. The chain carries TRBV30 and TRBJ2-7; the D gene is possibly TRBD2 (5 bases). The CDR3 spans 13 residues. Germline CDR1 reads GTSNPN; CDR2 reads SVGIG (reference sequence). In DNA form, the CDR3 reads TGTGCCTTGCTGGTGGGGAGCTCCTACGAGCATTACTTC. Translation: CALLVGSSYEHYF. Filled out from reference TRBV30 and TRBJ2-7, the complete variable domain reads SQTIHQWPATLVQPVGSPLSLECTVEGTSNPNLYWYRQAAGRGLQLLFYSVGIGQISSEVPQNLSASRPQDRQFILSSKKLLLSDSGFYLCALLVGSSYEHYFGPGTRLTVT.